This TCR beta chain is from a study of blood T cell repertoires in COVID-19. In the study overall: PBMCs, B-cell-depleted T cells, or T cells were the source of the cDNA or gDNA that made up the material.

TCRdb's table, derived via immunoSEQ multiplex PCR, lists solely in-frame clones and lacks some. The table shows 130,000 to 150,000 clones, with over 75% occurring only once. Seattle's enrolled individuals joined amid active infection and were then monitored longitudinally. Material: peripheral blood. The clonotype comes from a woman aged 55-75 years with COVID-19, enrolled during active disease.

The CDR3 reads CASSLLGGNYGYTF. The CDR3, as DNA: TGTGCCAGCAGCTTACTTGGGGGGAACTATGGCTACACCTTC. The chain employs TRBV7-6 and TRBJ1-2; tentatively, D is TRBD1 (5 bases). Germline V CDR1 and CDR2: SGHVS, FNYEAQ. Trimming shortened V by 2 bases and J by 2 bases, and 9 bases separated the two germline ends. This CDR3 region has 14 residues.